The entry that follows covers one T cell receptor beta chain sequence. The target antigen is unknown. The ends were cut back, 3 bases at V and 1 base at J, with 7 bases in the middle. The CDR3 sequence is 13 residues long. CDR1 is SGDLS and CDR2 is YYNGEE in the germline V gene. These data originate in a study of OX40 agonist ivuxolimab in advanced cancers. Overall study context: A history of anti-PD-1, anti-PD-L1 or anti-CTLA-4 therapy was acceptable, and roughly 40% had some.

Findings and caveats of the study: Determination of antigen specificity was not performed for the expanded peripheral T cells. Averaging showed that CD8+ T cells had more expanded clones than CD4+ did.

Generated by immunoSEQ multiplex PCR, the TCRdb table keeps only in-frame clones and is missing some. The sample shows nearly 50,000 clones, approximately 86% of them seen only once. The rearrangement uses TRBV9 and TRBJ2-5; D gene uncertain. The source of this sequence is an adult with an advanced solid tumor such as melanoma, head and neck, liver or kidney cancer. The sequencing used CD4+ or CD8+ T cells sorted from blood, collected in a trial of the OX40 agonist ivuxolimab. CDR3 in DNA: TGTGCCAGCAGCGACGGAATCCAAGAGACCCAGTACTTC. This translates into CASSDGIQETQYF.